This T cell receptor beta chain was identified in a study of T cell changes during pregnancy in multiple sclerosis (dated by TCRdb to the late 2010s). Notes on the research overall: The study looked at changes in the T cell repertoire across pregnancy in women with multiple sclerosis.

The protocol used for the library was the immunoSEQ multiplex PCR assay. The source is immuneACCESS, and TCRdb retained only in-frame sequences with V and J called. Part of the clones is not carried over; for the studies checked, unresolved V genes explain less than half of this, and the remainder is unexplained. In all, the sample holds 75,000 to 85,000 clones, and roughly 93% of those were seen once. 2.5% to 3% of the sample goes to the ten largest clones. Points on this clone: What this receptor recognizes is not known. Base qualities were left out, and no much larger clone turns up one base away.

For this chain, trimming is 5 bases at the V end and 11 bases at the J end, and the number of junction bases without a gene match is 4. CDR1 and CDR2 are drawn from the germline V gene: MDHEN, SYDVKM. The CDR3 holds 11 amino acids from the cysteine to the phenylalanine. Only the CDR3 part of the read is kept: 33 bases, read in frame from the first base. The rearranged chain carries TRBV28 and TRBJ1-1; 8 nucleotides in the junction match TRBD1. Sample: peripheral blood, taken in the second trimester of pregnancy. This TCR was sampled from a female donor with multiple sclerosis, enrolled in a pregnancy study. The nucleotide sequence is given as TGTGCCAGCAGTCTGACAGGGGACGCTTTCTTT. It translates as CASSLTGDAFF.